This T cell receptor beta chain was documented in a study of blood T cell repertoires in COVID-19 (dated by TCRdb to 2020 to 2021). About the study as a whole: The collaborator samples originated in the United States, Italy and Spain and spanned the acute and convalescent phases of COVID-19. The repertoires were made available in a free public database intended to serve as a resource for research on the immune response to SARS-CoV-2. Samples were obtained from the ongoing ImmuneRACE study (first 160 participants) and from 1,254 subjects provided by 6 global collaborators. Where available, HLA class I and class II types were obtained from metadata supplied by the sample provider rather than from assay-based typing. A de-identified subject ID, COVID-19 status, age in years and sex were almost always included in the sample metadata. The dataset comprised deeply sampled blood TCRbeta repertoires from subjects exposed to, actively infected with, or recovered from COVID-19. The prospective study material was composed of cDNA or gDNA derived from T cells, B-cell-depleted T cells, or PBMCs. Results and caveats for the whole study, not just this receptor: The quantity of clinical and demographic metadata differed by source and by participant and was supplied without curation.

In the prospective study, participants were about 18 to 95 years old, resided in fewer than 25 geographic areas of the United States, and were enrolled through a virtual design. To assign participants to cohorts, the prospective study relied on clinical history that participants themselves reported in a screening survey and a study questionnaire. A participant counted as exposed if, within 2 weeks of entering the study, that participant had been in contact with someone who had a PCR-confirmed or clinician-diagnosed COVID-19 case. In the prospective study, mobile phlebotomists collected whole blood, serum and a nasopharyngeal or oropharyngeal swab from each participant. Additional blood draws and questionnaires over an approximately two-month period could optionally be provided by prospective study participants. Before DNA extraction, prospective study blood samples were shipped either frozen or at room temperature.

TCRbeta CDR3 regions were amplified from genomic DNA using the immunoSEQ Assay, a bias-controlled multiplex PCR. The study's own analysis went as follows. Nucleated cell counts per sample were estimated from amplification of reference gene primers within the assay. Sequence reads were collapsed and filtered to measure the absolute abundance of every unique TCRbeta CDR3 rearrangement. Productive Simpson clonality was computed per sample as the square root of Simpson's diversity index over productive rearrangements. In its TCRdb copy, this immuneACCESS table keeps in-frame sequences only and misses some clones. Where compared with another copy, unresolved V genes explain less than half of these, and the others have no known cause. V and J calls and clone size are given by that table; D and trimming were obtained from the DNA. Across this sample there are about 190,000 clones, with about 83% seen only once. Clones ranked in the top ten supply about 3.2% of the sample.

The germline V gene supplies CDR1 MRHNA and CDR2 SNTAGT. V sheds 0 bases and J sheds 2 bases, leaving 16 bases between their ends. CDR3 length: 17 amino acids, cysteine to phenylalanine. Here the CDR3 DNA is all that survives: 51 bases in frame from base 1. A word on this clone: Its specific antigen is unknown. Qualities for individual bases were not recorded, and no much larger clone is one base off.

Recombination joined TRBV6-4 with TRBJ1-2, with a weak D call of TRBD1 (6 bases match). The receptor comes from a woman younger than 45 who had been exposed to COVID-19. Specimen: PBMCs or T cells enriched from blood (not recorded which). The sequence in DNA is TGTGCCAGCAGTGACTCGATAGAAGCAGGGGCAAACTATGGCTACACCTTC. Its amino acids are CASSDSIEAGANYGYTF.